Sequencing of this T cell receptor beta chain was carried out in a study of T cell repertoires in cytomegalovirus infection. TCRdb re-called the reads through MiXCR, storing one row per CDR3 protein. Among approximately 250,000 distinct CDR3 sequences listed, about 5.9% were seen once. This clonotype was seen many times. The receptor's source is a human donor in good health (CMV status not recorded). Some clones in this sample may be carry-over from other donors' samples. Input material: PBMCs.

The CDR3 DNA follows: TGTGCCAGCAGCGCCCCGCCCGGACAGAACACCGGGGAGCTGTTTTTT. It specifies CASSAPPGQNTGELFF. The genes are TRBV7-3 and TRBJ2-2; D may be TRBD1 (5 bases). CDR3 size: 16 residues. From germline, CDR1 is SGHTA and CDR2 FQGTGA. Trimming stripped 5 bases from V and 1 base from J, with 14 bases between.